This record looks at one T cell receptor (beta chain) sequence and its context. Its antigen is undetermined. Germline-derived CDR1 and CDR2 are KGHSH and LQKENI. The V gene lost 1 base and the J gene lost 5 bases, with 11 bases spanning the gap. This CDR3 comprises 14 residues. TCRdb fed the 5' RACE reads into MiXCR, producing one record per CDR3 protein. The sample lists fewer than 700,000 distinct CDR3 sequences; less than 25% were seen once. This specimen comes from a study of T-cell memory formation after mild COVID-19. Study-level findings and limits: The finding that pre-infection memory included some responding clones suggested that cross-reactive memory joined.

The chain links TRBV18 to TRBJ2-5; the D is unclear. The sequenced material came from PBMCs or a T cell subset sorted from them (not recorded which). The TCR originated in an adult woman who had mild COVID-19 (a few samples of this study predate the infection). Cell type and time point are not known. The CDR3 DNA reads as TGTGCCAGCTCACCACAGGAAGGGTTGGAGACCCAGTACTTC. Protein sequence: CASSPQEGLETQYF.